This T cell receptor beta chain originates from a study of Graves' ophthalmopathy and Graves' hyperthyroidism. Study overall: Over 18 months of follow-up, stable hyperthyroidism required that no ophthalmopathy appear.

After removal of 8 bases from V and 7 bases from J, the junction contained 13 bases not matched to a gene. The CDR3 is made up of 15 amino acids. Included hyperthyroidism patients were aged 18 to 65 and newly diagnosed (under 2 months' duration). Diagnoses were established from clinical symptoms, serum thyroxine, TRAb, thyroid ultrasound and orbital computed tomography. Overall study results and limits: A majority of expanded thyroid clonotypes exceeding 0.001 frequency were likewise present in blood.

The count of this clonotype is one. Its specificity is not known. The study amplified TCR beta CDR3 regions using RNA transcripts. HTBI primers were used in a first-round RT-PCR, which preceded a second-round multiplex PCR. Each CDR3 protein is one row after TCRdb ran MiXCR on the multiplex PCR reads. The table has about 550,000 distinct CDR3 sequences, about 35% seen once. The gene calls are TRBV12-3 or TRBV12-4 and TRBJ2-1; 8 bases agree with TRBD2. The sample was peripheral blood or thyroid tissue (not recorded which). The receptor's source is an adult man with Graves' hyperthyroidism. The chain's CDR3 is CASYELTSGINEQFF. CDR3 coding DNA: TGTGCCAGCTATGAGCTAACTAGCGGAATAAATGAGCAGTTCTTC.